Following are 24 T cell receptor beta chains from one sample sequenced in a study of Tregs in tolerant kidney transplant recipients. This table comes from immunoSEQ multiplex PCR, and its TCRdb copy is limited to in-frame clones, with some not included. Of about 110,000 clones listed, around 87% are singletons. Sequencing was performed on CD4+ T cells from blood, taken before the transplant. The origin of the receptors is a human donor who received a combined kidney and bone marrow transplant.

This clone is a singleton in its sample. This rearrangement joins TRBV25-1 to TRBJ2-5; TRBD1 aligns across 9 bases. Germline V gene sequence: CDR1 MGHDK, CDR2 SYGVNS. Unmatched junction bases numbered 4, after V lost 8 bases and J lost 0 bases. The CDR3 runs 14 residues. The CDR3 region is CASGQGSYQETQYF. The CDR3 nucleotides are TGTGCCAGCGGACAGGGGTCGTACCAAGAGACCCAGTACTTC.

This clone was recorded once. V gene TRBV4-1 combines with J gene TRBJ1-6; tentatively, D is TRBD1 (5 bases). Germline V gene lookup returns CDR1 MGHRA and CDR2 YSYEKL. V was shortened by 1 base and J by 8 bases, with 18 bases between the two germline ends. This CDR3 is 17 amino acids long. CDR3 in DNA: TGCGCCAGCAGCCAAGGCGACCGGACACCGGGGGATTCACCCCTCCACTTT. It translates to CASSQGDRTPGDSPLHF.

The chain links TRBV5-1 to TRBJ1-2; no clear D. V lost 4 bases and J 4 bases, leaving 14 bases between the germline ends. This CDR3 comprises 14 residues. CDR1 is SGHRS, CDR2 YFSETQ, per germline. The CDR3 here is CASSHRFGSYGYTF. The CDR3 DNA reads TGCGCCAGCAGCCATAGGTTCGGGTCCTATGGCTACACCTTC.

This clone was observed a handful of times. The chain combines TRBV7-9 with TRBJ1-2; 8 bases fit TRBD1. The J segment lost 8 bases and the V segment lost 5 bases, leaving 16 bases of the junction unmatched. The CDR3 runs 16 residues. In germline, CDR1 is SEHNR, CDR2 FQNEAQ (reference sequence). Written as DNA, the CDR3 is TGTGCCAGCAGCCCCAATCTGGGGCAGGGGGCTGAAGGCTACACCTTC. This encodes CASSPNLGQGAEGYTF.

The chain carries TRBV7-2 and TRBJ1-6, with 10 nucleotides matching TRBD1. CDR3 length equals 15 residues. The trim removed 4 bases at V and 9 bases at J, leaving 6 bases unmatched. Germline loops: CDR1 SGHTA, CDR2 FQGNSA. CDR3 sequence: CASSSPGQGSSPLHF. Here the CDR3 DNA reads TGTGCCAGCAGCTCCCCGGGACAGGGGAGTTCACCCCTCCACTTT.

V usage is TRBV19 and J usage is TRBJ1-2, with TRBD1 identical over 12 bases. The CDR3 consists of 15 residues. Per the germline V gene, CDR1 is LNHDA and CDR2 is SQIVND (reference sequence). V shed 7 bases and J 8 bases; nucleotides not matched to a gene: 11. CDR3 in DNA: TGTGCCAGTACCCCGCCGGGGACAGGGGGCGCCGGCTACACCTTC. It yields the protein CASTPPGTGGAGYTF.

The chain carries TRBV6-1 and TRBJ1-3; a possible D gene is TRBD1 (5 bases). Trimming left V 5 bases short and J 2 bases short, with 10 bases between. The CDR3 extends over 14 amino acids. Per germline, CDR1 MNHNS and CDR2 SASEGT. In DNA form, the CDR3 reads TGTGCCAGCAGTAGGACACAGGCTGGAAACACCATATATTTT. Translating it yields CASSRTQAGNTIYF.

V is TRBV11-2 and J is TRBJ2-5; D might be TRBD2 (6 bases). Germline assignment: CDR1 SGHAT and CDR2 FQNNGV. This CDR3 has 16 residues. V was shortened by 5 bases and J by 4 bases, with 20 bases between the two germline ends. The CDR3 here is CASSSAGKKGGETQYF. CDR3 DNA sequence: TGTGCCAGCAGCAGCGCGGGGAAGAAGGGAGGAGAGACCCAGTACTTC.

J is TRBJ2-7 and V is TRBV5-1; no clear D gene. Germline CDR1 reads SGHRS; CDR2 reads YFSETQ. The CDR3 extends over 13 amino acids. Between the trimmed V and J ends, which lost 5 bases and 3 bases, there was a span of 12 bases. CDR3 sequence: CASRVTHNYEQYF. The CDR3 nucleotides read TGCGCCAGCAGGGTCACCCACAACTACGAGCAGTACTTC.

V is TRBV19 and J is TRBJ1-2; a weak D match, TRBD1 (6 bases). Deletions cut 3 bases from V and 8 bases from J, with 19 bases between. Germline CDR1 is LNHDA and CDR2 is SQIVND (reference sequence). CDR3 length: 15 amino acids. The CDR3 DNA follows: TGTGCCAGTAGTATTCCGGACGGGACAAGGAAAGGCTACACCTTC. Residues: CASSIPDGTRKGYTF.

The chain combines TRBV7-9 with TRBJ2-5; weak D call: TRBD1 (6 bases). The ends were cut back, 8 bases at V and 3 bases at J, with 19 bases in the middle. The CDR3 length is 15 residues. CDR1 is SEHNR and CDR2 is FQNEAQ in the germline V gene (reference sequence). CDR3 DNA: TGTGCCAGCTTACGGCAGGGGTCGTACGAAGAGACCCAGTACTTC. The encoded protein is CASLRQGSYEETQYF.

The V call is TRBV11-2, the J call TRBJ2-7; D uncertain. V dropped 3 bases and J dropped 4 bases, with 22 bases sitting between them. Germline-derived CDR1 and CDR2 are SGHAT and FQNNGV. The CDR3 is made up of 17 amino acids. CDR3 sequence: CASSLGFGAYTSYEQYF. The CDR3 region has the DNA TGTGCCAGCAGCTTGGGCTTTGGCGCATACACCTCATACGAGCAGTACTTC.

The chain employs TRBV19 and TRBJ1-3, with TRBD1 matching 8 bases. Trimming took 7 bases from V and 0 from J; bases not matched to a gene: 11. This CDR3 region has 17 residues. Germline-derived CDR1 and CDR2 are LNHDA and SQIVND (reference sequence). CDR3: CASKPTGATSSGNTIYF. For the CDR3, the DNA is TGTGCCAGTAAACCGACAGGGGCAACAAGCTCTGGAAACACCATATATTTT.

This chain connects TRBV5-1 to TRBJ2-5, with 10 bases matching TRBD2. The J call may be in error: the DNA end matches TRBJ2-7 better. CDR3 length: 16 residues. In germline, CDR1 is SGHRS, CDR2 YFSETQ. The CDR3 is CASSLGALAGADEQYF. The CDR3 region has the DNA TGCGCCAGCAGTTTAGGGGCCCTAGCGGGGGCGGACGAGCAGTACTTC.

The chain carries TRBV5-1 and TRBJ2-3; no definite D call. Germline-derived CDR1 and CDR2 are SGHRS and YFSETQ. CDR3 length: 16 residues. V lost 0 bases and J lost 1, with 12 bases in between. The CDR3 protein is CASSLAYLAGTDTQYF. CDR3 DNA sequence: TGCGCCAGCAGCTTGGCTTATCTGGCGGGCACAGATACGCAGTATTTT.

Here the CDR3 reads CASSQDRSLSGANVLTF. The CDR3, as DNA: TGCGCCAGCAGCCAAGATCGGTCCCTCTCTGGGGCCAACGTCCTGACTTTC. The V and J genes are TRBV4-1 and TRBJ2-6, with D hard to call. CDR1 is MGHRA, CDR2 YSYEKL, per germline. The V end was cut by 0 bases, the J end by 0 bases, with 9 bases between. The CDR3 extends over 17 amino acids.

The chain recombines TRBV2 with TRBJ2-5; TRBD1 matches at 8 bases. The V segment lost 6 bases and the J segment 4 bases; nucleotides outside the gene matches: 10. The CDR3 spans 15 residues. Germline V gene lookup returns CDR1 SNHLY and CDR2 FYNNEI. DNA for the CDR3: TGTGCCAGCAGCGGGACAGGCCCATTTGGAGAGACCCAGTACTTC. This encodes CASSGTGPFGETQYF.

V usage is TRBV5-1 and J usage is TRBJ2-2; TRBD2 agrees at 10 bases. The V gene end was trimmed by 1 base and the J gene end by 0 bases; junction bases not matched to a gene: 0. Per the germline V gene, CDR1 is SGHRS and CDR2 is YFSETQ. This CDR3 comprises 16 residues. The CDR3 DNA sequence: TGCGCCAGCAGCTTGAGCGGGGGGGCGAACACCGGGGAGCTGTTTTTT. This codes for CASSLSGGANTGELFF.

This chain's CDR3 is CASSTEGVGNTEAFF. The DNA for the CDR3 is TGTGCCAGCAGTACCGAGGGGGTCGGGAACACTGAAGCTTTCTTT. The V and J genes are TRBV28 and TRBJ1-1, with D perhaps TRBD1 (6 bases). This CDR3 region has 15 residues. Germline V gene data show CDR1 as MDHEN and CDR2 as SYDVKM. The V and J ends lost 5 bases and 1 base respectively, with 14 bases between them.

The chain carries TRBV6-1 and TRBJ1-1, with 9 bases identical to TRBD1. Germline trimming cut 6 bases from V and 2 bases from J; bases unmatched to any gene: 7. This CDR3 region has 15 residues. Germline CDR1 is MNHNS and CDR2 is SASEGT. This CDR3 reads CASRGPTGGNTEAFF. CDR3 DNA sequence: TGTGCCAGCAGGGGACCGACAGGGGGAAACACTGAAGCTTTCTTT.

The rearrangement uses TRBV6-5 and TRBJ2-7; 9 bases map to TRBD1. Trimming at V came to 6 bases and at J to 5 bases, leaving 2 bases not matched to a gene. The CDR3 covers 12 residues. Germline V gene data show CDR1 as MNHEY and CDR2 as SVGAGI. The CDR3 DNA is TGTGCCAGCAGCCGGACAGGGGACGAGCAGTACTTC. Translating it yields CASSRTGDEQYF.

V and J are TRBV5-1 and TRBJ2-1; 12 bases are shared with TRBD2. V was clipped by 4 bases and J by 3 bases; unmatched bases: 2. The length of the CDR3 is 15 residues. Germline CDR1 and CDR2: SGHRS and YFSETQ. The CDR3 loop is CASSQLAGGYNEQFF. The DNA of the CDR3 is TGCGCCAGCAGCCAACTAGCGGGAGGCTACAATGAGCAGTTCTTC.

This chain joins TRBV19 and TRBJ1-2; no definite D call. V lost 5 bases and J lost 7, with 17 bases in between. From germline, CDR1 is LNHDA and CDR2 SQIVND (reference sequence). The length of the CDR3 is 14 residues. The CDR3 coding sequence is TGTGCCAGTAGTCTCCGGCTAAAGGCGGGTGGCTACACCTTC. Translation: CASSLRLKAGGYTF.

V gene TRBV6-5 combines with J gene TRBJ2-7, with TRBD1 matching over 7 bases. This CDR3 is 14 amino acids long. Per germline, CDR1 MNHEY and CDR2 SVGAGI. V lost 7 bases, J lost 3 bases, and 9 bases stayed unmatched. The CDR3 here is CASKFGQGDYEQYF. CDR3 DNA sequence: TGTGCCAGCAAATTCGGCCAGGGGGACTACGAGCAGTACTTC.